This T cell receptor beta chain was sequenced during a study of patients and donors after allogeneic stem cell transplantation. A single record per CDR3 protein comes from TCRdb applying MiXCR to the RT-PCR reads. The sample lists under 200,000 distinct CDR3 sequences, about 29% occurring once. Only a few counts were recorded for this clonotype. CDR1 SQVTM and CDR2 ANQGSEA come from the germline V gene. This CDR3 contains 13 residues. V dropped 5 bases and J dropped 0 bases, with 10 bases sitting between them. The material sequenced was blood, either unsorted or a sorted T cell fraction (not recorded which). This chain connects TRBV29-1 to TRBJ1-1; D gene unclear. The TCR sequence derives from a human donor who was either an allogeneic HSCT recipient or a stem cell or donor lymphocyte infusion donor (not recorded which). It is not recorded whose cells these are; they may come from a transplant donor. CDR3 amino acids: CSVRGRMNTEAFF. The CDR3 nucleotides are TGCAGCGTTAGAGGACGGATGAACACTGAAGCTTTCTTT. Drawing the rest from reference TRBV29-1 and TRBJ1-1, the complete variable domain is SAVISQKPSRDICQRGTSLTIQCQVDSQVTMMFWYRQQPGQSLTLIATANQGSEATYESGFVIDKFPISRPNLTFSTLTVSNMSPEDSSIYLCSVRGRMNTEAFFGQGTRLTVV.